This TCR beta chain was documented in a study of shared clonotypes between healthy human individuals. Study in general: There were three CD4 naive, three CD4 memory, two CD8 naive and one CD8 memory plates per donor.

This table comes from immunoSEQ multiplex PCR, and its TCRdb copy is limited to in-frame clones, with some not included. Of roughly 2.5 million clones in the sample, approximately 94% were seen once. This clone was observed a handful of times. The sample carries other DNA sequences with the same CDR3. This CDR3 comprises 14 residues. V trimming: 4 bases; J trimming: 3 bases; junction bases outside the gene matches: 4. Germline CDR1 SGHRS, CDR2 YFSETQ. The chain has TRBV5-1 and TRBJ1-5, with TRBD1 matching 7 bases. The sample taken for sequencing was naive CD4+ T cells sorted from blood. Subset described: CD45RA+ positively selected. The TCR comes from a man aged 18 to 30 in good health. Written as DNA, the CDR3 is TGCGCCAGCAGCCCGGGACAGTCCAATCAGCCCCAGCATTTT. This encodes CASSPGQSNQPQHF.